The following is a T cell receptor beta chain sequence with its context. Its antigen remains unidentified. No base-level quality is on record; no much larger clone is a single base apart. This entry comes from a study of shared clonotypes between healthy human individuals (dated by TCRdb to the early 2020s). Study-level background: The cohort comprised a couple of women and a few men aged 18 to 49 years. The study deeply sequenced blood TCR repertoires of about 5 healthy adults to estimate repertoire size and the extent of clonotype sharing between individuals. For each donor, three plates each were used for CD4 naive and CD4 memory, two plates were used for CD8 naive, and one plate was used for CD8 memory. Different laboratories and diverse techniques were used to prepare libraries and sequence TCR repertoires, to increase sequencing depth and limit assay-specific biases. Per donor, leukapheresis produced somewhere between about 0.94 and 8.9 billion PBMCs. Here is what the overall study found, with its caveats: Because the study included a small number of donors, the genetic and exposure-history diversity represented was limited. Pairwise subsampling indicated that sequencing depth was expected to affect the degree of clonotype sharing among donors. Larger estimated clonotype richness was generally found for naive subsets than for memory subsets. Sharing across several donors was observed for roughly 5% of naive CD4, around 3.5% of naive CD8, 2% to 2.5% of memory CD4, and about 0.39% of memory CD8 clonotypes. Sampling was limited to blood, and TCR repertoires in tissue likely differ from TCR repertoires in blood. Clonotypes shared by all four sorted-subset donors showed higher generation probabilities than non-shared clonotypes. Incomplete sequencing was indicated by rarefaction of sorted-subset datasets, despite the large sequencing depth.

CDR3 length: 16 amino acids, cysteine to phenylalanine. The sequence is cut down to CDR3 DNA, 48 bases in frame from base 1. According to the germline V gene, CDR1 reads SGHVS and CDR2 reads FNYEAQ. The trim is 5 bases for V and 3 bases for J, with a gap of 20 bases between the germline ends. Using the deep immunoSEQ assay, TCR CDR3 regions were amplified from genomic DNA by multiplex PCR. Extracted genomic DNA from each cell subset was distributed evenly across all wells of several immunoSEQ 96-well plates, and each plate was treated as a replicate. Each replicate PCR for sorted subsets received about 180 ng genomic DNA, equal to some 32,000 T cell genomes. Purified libraries were quantified with a Qubit 3.0 fluorometer, sized on a Bioanalyzer 2100, and re-quantified with the KAPA Library Quantification kit. Every immunoSEQ 96-well plate was sequenced on a dedicated single-read 150-cycle Illumina NextSeq 550 flow cell. The original pipeline was this. The immunoSEQ output contained only junctional sequences without quality scores, so filtering could not match that applied to full-length reads. To assign V/J genes and CDR3, sequences were annotated against IMGT germline references using PyIR, a Python wrapper for IgBLAST v1.9. Reads with weak V/J assignments (E-value above 1e-6), missing CDR3, stop codons, out-of-frame junctions, or ambiguous translated residues were removed. A V3J clonotype was defined by an identical inferred V gene, J gene, and CDR3 amino acid sequence. Percentage overlap between repertoires was calculated by dividing the number of shared unique clonotypes by the size of the smaller repertoire. Repertoire richness was assessed with RTK rarefaction, the Chao1 estimator, and Recon v2.1 estimates of unobserved clonotypes. For all TCRbeta clonotypes obtained by the gDNA method from several donors, generation probabilities were computed with OLGA. Sourced from immuneACCESS, this table was stored by TCRdb with only in-frame sequences that have V and J called. A share of the clones is absent; for the studies checked, an unresolved V gene accounts for under half, and the remainder has no known explanation. V, J and clone size were drawn from that table, and D and trimming were deduced from the DNA. The sample table contains under 750,000 clones; only one count was recorded for around 70% of them. The ten largest make up approximately 1.8% of the sample.

The donors were healthy, HIV-negative adults with no recently reported acute infections or vaccinations. All donors were Caucasian adults living in Nashville, Tennessee, USA. CD4+ T cells were enriched through magnetic negative selection, after which naive cells were positively selected on CD45RA and the remaining negative fraction served as the memory subset. Blood was collected by leukapheresis, and PBMCs were isolated by Ficoll-Histopaque density gradient centrifugation and then cryopreserved in liquid nitrogen vapor phase. Analytical flow cytometry was used to check the purity and quantity of every magnetically sorted T cell population. From each sorted fraction, genomic DNA was isolated and quantified by UV absorbance on a Nanodrop 2000c.

This sequence was found in a woman aged 25 to 45 in good health. The chain is made from TRBV7-6 and TRBJ2-7; a tentative D match to TRBD2 spans 5 bases. The specimen sequenced was memory CD4+ T cells sorted from blood. The sample's cell subset or site label is to be understood as: CD45RA-negative fraction. The DNA is TGTGCCAGCAGCCCGGGGTTCGGTATCGGGGACTACGAGCAGTACTTC. Translated, this is CASSPGFGIGDYEQYF. The CDR3, completed at both ends by the reference TRBV7-6 and TRBJ2-7 genes, gives the full variable domain GAGVSQSPRYKVTKRGQDVALRCDPISGHVSLYWYRQALGQGPEFLTYFNYEAQQDKSGLPNDRFSAERPEGSISTLTIQRTEQRDSAMYRCASSPGFGIGDYEQYFGPGTRLTVT.